The rows below give T cell receptor beta chains drawn from one sample of a study of cytomegalovirus exposure and HLA in healthy donors. Generated by immunoSEQ multiplex PCR, the TCRdb table keeps only in-frame clones and is missing some. Of about 100,000 clones listed, roughly 76% are singletons. Sequencing was carried out using PBMCs. These receptor sequences come from a woman aged 55-70 years in good health and CMV-seropositive. The CDR3 runs from the conserved cysteine through the conserved F or W. Each record gives: clone size, V gene, D gene, CDR3 length, J gene, CDR3 protein, CDR3 DNA. The D gene is left open where the match is weak. Clone size is shown for a subset of rows, as once, few, many or a class of expanded clone.

NA	TRBV4-1	TRBD2	16	TRBJ2-1	CASMKGPSGMIDEQFF	TGCGCCAGCATGAAAGGCCCTAGCGGGATGATCGATGAGCAGTTCTTC
once	TRBV4-2	NA	15	TRBJ1-1	CASSQDWSGNTEAFF	TGTGCCAGCAGCCAAGATTGGTCGGGGAACACTGAAGCTTTCTTT
NA	TRBV5-1	NA	13	TRBJ2-2	CASSLGGTGELFF	TGCGCCAGCAGCTTGGGAGGCACCGGGGAGCTGTTTTTT
medium-sized	TRBV6-6	NA	12	TRBJ2-7	CASSYGPYEQYF	TGTGCCAGCAGTTACGGCCCGTACGAGCAGTACTTC
few	TRBV27	NA	13	TRBJ1-1	CASSPLMMAEAFF	TGTGCCAGCAGTCCACTGATGATGGCTGAAGCTTTCTTT
NA	TRBV5-3	NA	14	TRBJ1-2	CARSRERTEGGYTF	TGTGCCAGAAGCCGAGAAAGGACAGAAGGGGGCTACACCTTC
NA	TRBV6-1	NA	14	TRBJ1-5	CASSRTEDYQPQHF	TGTGCCAGCAGTCGGACAGAAGATTATCAGCCCCAGCATTTT
NA	TRBV28	NA	12	TRBJ1-4	CASTLPGEKLFF	TGTGCCAGCACCCTCCCGGGGGAAAAACTGTTTTTT
NA	TRBV7-2	NA	13	TRBJ1-5	CASSLTRNQPQHF	TGTGCCAGCAGCTTAACCAGGAATCAGCCCCAGCATTTT
NA	TRBV13	NA	15	TRBJ1-1	CASSPDGGVNTEAFF	TGTGCCAGCAGCCCTGACGGGGGGGTGAACACTGAAGCTTTCTTT
once	TRBV2	NA	13	TRBJ2-1	CASSELSINEQFF	TGTGCCAGCAGTGAACTGTCTATCAATGAGCAGTTCTTC
NA	TRBV30	TRBD1	16	TRBJ2-7	CAWSGPGTGAHYEQYF	TGTGCCTGGAGCGGACCCGGGACAGGGGCCCACTACGAGCAGTACTTC
once	TRBV18	NA	14	TRBJ1-1	CASSPIIVESEAFF	TGTGCCAGCTCACCAATTATAGTCGAAAGTGAAGCTTTCTTT
NA	TRBV7-3	TRBD1	15	TRBJ2-1	CASSLEGASYNEQFF	TGTGCCAGCAGCTTAGAGGGGGCGTCCTACAATGAGCAGTTCTTC
NA	TRBV27	NA	14	TRBJ1-1	CASSSHQTGIEAFF	TGTGCCAGCAGTTCTCACCAGACGGGGATTGAAGCTTTCTTT
NA	TRBV5-1	NA	15	TRBJ2-3	CASTGGGASTDTQYF	TGCGCCAGCACGGGCGGGGGCGCGAGCACAGATACGCAGTATTTT
NA	TRBV5-1	NA	12	TRBJ1-2	CASSLGGAGYTF	TGCGCCAGCAGCCTCGGGGGGGCGGGCTACACCTTC
NA	TRBV11-1	TRBD2	15	TRBJ2-5	CASRTGLAGQETQYF	TGTGCCAGCCGAACGGGACTAGCGGGGCAAGAGACCCAGTACTTC
once	TRBV2	NA	13	TRBJ1-2	CASSQDREYGYTF	TGTGCCAGCAGCCAAGACAGAGAATATGGCTACACCTTC
many	TRBV19	TRBD2	16	TRBJ2-2	CASSDLAGGWTGELFF	TGTGCCAGTAGTGATCTAGCGGGAGGATGGACCGGGGAGCTGTTTTTT
NA	TRBV19	NA	14	TRBJ1-5	CASSIVGPNQPQHF	TGTGCCAGTAGTATAGTGGGGCCCAATCAGCCCCAGCATTTT
once	TRBV27	NA	15	TRBJ2-2	CASSAYSRVTGELFF	TGTGCCAGCAGTGCATACTCCAGGGTAACCGGGGAGCTGTTTTTT
NA	TRBV29-1	NA	13	TRBJ2-3	CSVPGIHPDTQYF	TGCAGCGTCCCCGGGATCCACCCAGATACGCAGTATTTT
NA	TRBV5-4	TRBD1	14	TRBJ2-3	CASSRDRATDTQYF	TGTGCCAGCAGCCGGGACAGGGCCACAGATACGCAGTATTTT
NA	TRBV28	NA	11	TRBJ2-7	CASSRRVEQYF	TGTGCCAGCAGTAGACGGGTTGAGCAGTACTTC
NA	TRBV2	TRBD1	15	TRBJ1-1	CASSGQGGGLAEAFF	TGTGCCAGCAGTGGACAGGGAGGAGGTCTAGCTGAAGCTTTCTTT
NA	TRBV7-9	TRBD2	18	TRBJ2-7	CASSSTDRTSRTSYEQYF	TGTGCCAGCAGCTCAACGGATAGGACTAGCCGTACCTCCTACGAGCAGTACTTC
NA	TRBV7-2	TRBD2	15	TRBJ2-1	CASSLGLAAYNEQFF	TGTGCCAGCAGCCTAGGACTAGCGGCGTACAATGAGCAGTTCTTC
once	TRBV29-1	NA	15	TRBJ2-1	CSVDDSRTPYDEQFF	TGCAGCGTTGATGACAGCCGCACCCCGTATGATGAGCAGTTCTTC
few	TRBV4-2	NA	15	TRBJ1-5	CASSQTLGARVPQHF	TGTGCCAGCAGCCAAACCTTGGGAGCCCGGGTGCCCCAGCATTTT
NA	TRBV9	TRBD1	16	TRBJ2-3	CASSVLGTGVLDTQYF	TGTGCCAGCAGCGTCCTCGGGACAGGGGTTCTTGATACGCAGTATTTT
few	TRBV4-2	TRBD2	17	TRBJ2-1	CASSQDLGLGLNPEQFF	TGTGCCAGCAGCCAAGATCTCGGACTAGGCCTGAATCCGGAGCAGTTCTTC
few	TRBV7-9	NA	13	TRBJ2-7	CASSVNRAGEQYF	TGTGCCAGCAGCGTCAACAGGGCGGGCGAGCAGTACTTC
few	TRBV18	NA	13	TRBJ1-2	CASSPGTLGGYTF	TGTGCCAGCTCACCAGGGACTCTGGGTGGCTACACCTTC
few	TRBV6-6	TRBD1	14	TRBJ1-4	CASSYDRADEKLFF	TGTGCCAGCAGTTATGACAGGGCGGATGAAAAACTGTTTTTT
NA	TRBV18	NA	18	TRBJ2-3	CASSLDDYSPIAGDTQYF	TGTGCCAGCTCACTGGATGATTACTCCCCAATCGCGGGTGATACGCAGTATTTT
few	TRBV5-1	NA	12	TRBJ2-1	CASSPSNNEQFF	TGCGCCAGCAGCCCTTCTAACAATGAGCAGTTCTTC
NA	TRBV5-6	TRBD1	15	TRBJ2-7	CASSLGSGTGSEQYF	TGTGCCAGCAGCTTGGGGTCCGGGACAGGGAGCGAGCAGTACTTC
NA	TRBV7-7	NA	15	TRBJ1-2	CASSFRSYPDYGYTF	TGTGCTAGCAGCTTCAGGTCTTACCCCGACTATGGCTACACCTTC
medium-sized	TRBV6-5	NA	14	TRBJ2-7	CASKVGVGPYEQYF	TGTGCCAGCAAGGTAGGAGTAGGTCCTTACGAGCAGTACTTC
NA	TRBV5-4	TRBD2	15	TRBJ2-5	CASSLGLADQETQYF	TGTGCCAGCAGCTTGGGGCTAGCGGACCAAGAGACCCAGTACTTC
once	TRBV4-1	TRBD2	15	TRBJ2-1	CASTPLGLVANEQFF	TGCGCCAGCACGCCCTTGGGACTAGTGGCCAATGAGCAGTTCTTC
few	TRBV30	NA	14	TRBJ1-4	CAWSVSGFNEKLFF	TGTGCCTGGAGTGTTTCGGGGTTTAATGAAAAACTGTTTTTT
NA	TRBV7-3	NA	15	TRBJ2-3	CASSLYGGNTDTQYF	TGTGCCAGCAGCTTATACGGGGGTAACACAGATACGCAGTATTTT